Listed here are 27 T cell receptor beta chains from one sample, sequenced in a study of cytomegalovirus exposure and HLA in healthy donors. PCR involved 60 Vbeta and 13 Jbeta primers. Profiling relied on immunoSEQ multiplex PCR, and the TCRdb table lists in-frame clones only, not all of them. The repertoire holds roughly 230,000 clones, with 70% to 90% as singletons. Sample: PBMCs. The receptors derive from a girl aged 2 to 10 in good health and CMV-seronegative.

The CDR3 region is CASSWTAQGHGYTF. The CDR3 DNA sequence: TGTGCCAGCAGTTGGACAGCCCAAGGGCATGGCTACACCTTC. V gene TRBV28 combines with J gene TRBJ1-2; maybe TRBD1 (6 bases). Trimming cost V 4 bases and J 6 bases, with 15 bases left between them. CDR3 length: 14 residues. Germline V gene lookup returns CDR1 MDHEN and CDR2 SYDVKM.

This chain connects TRBV6-1 to TRBJ1-1, with TRBD1 as a possible D gene (5 bases). The CDR3 loop spans 12 amino acids. Trimming removed 4 bases from V and 7 bases from J, with 10 bases in between. Looked up from germline, CDR1 is MNHNS and CDR2 is SASEGT. CDR3 residues: CASSVGGFEAFF. In DNA, the CDR3 is TGTGCCAGCAGTGTCGGGGGGTTTGAAGCTTTCTTT.

The chain has TRBV2 and TRBJ1-2; perhaps TRBD1 as D (6 bases). V dropped 4 bases and J dropped 1 base, with 10 bases sitting between them. Germline V gene data show CDR1 as SNHLY and CDR2 as FYNNEI. The CDR3 consists of 14 residues. Written as DNA, the CDR3 is TGTGCCAGCAGTGTAGAGGGGGTTAACTATGGCTACACCTTC. Its translation is CASSVEGVNYGYTF.

V and J are TRBV4-2 and TRBJ2-3, with D maybe TRBD1 (6 bases). Looked up from germline, CDR1 is LGHNA and CDR2 is YNFKEQ. V lost 6 bases, J lost 5 bases, and 18 bases lay in between. This CDR3 region has 15 residues. The CDR3 sequence: CASSFGGPDGDTQYF. The CDR3 bases are TGTGCCAGCAGTTTTGGGGGCCCGGACGGAGATACGCAGTATTTT.

About this clone: At one end the junction does not follow the germline gene, possibly because of a read error. The CDR3 DNA sequence: TGTTCCAGCAGCTTACAGGTTGCTCGGGAGGGCTACACCTTC. Translated: CSSSLQVAREGYTF. V gene TRBV7-9 combines with J gene TRBJ1-2; possible D gene TRBD1, 5 bases. Germline lookup yields CDR1 SEHNR and CDR2 FQNEAQ (reference sequence). The CDR3 consists of 14 residues.

V is TRBV5-6 and J is TRBJ2-5; D not certain. Germline V CDR1 and CDR2: SGHDT, YYEEEE. There are 12 residues in the CDR3. The V gene lost 2 bases and the J gene lost 7 bases, with 9 bases spanning the gap. The CDR3 DNA sequence: TGTGCCAGCAGCTTTCGGCCGGGGACCCAGTACTTC. Amino acids: CASSFRPGTQYF. Variable domain in full (rest from reference TRBV5-6 and TRBJ2-5): DAGVTQSPTHLIKTRGQQVTLRCSPKSGHDTVSWYQQALGQGPQFIFQYYEEEERQRGNFPDRFSGHQFPNYSSELNVNALLLGDSALYLCASSFRPGTQYFGPGTRLLVL.

The V and J genes are TRBV9 and TRBJ2-7; 13 bases are shared with TRBD2. Germline loops: CDR1 SGDLS, CDR2 YYNGEE. The CDR3 runs 18 residues. J lost 2 bases, V lost 0 bases, and 8 bases had no gene match. The DNA of the CDR3 is TGTGCCAGCAGCGTAGGATCGCTGGGACTAGCGGGACCCTACGAGCAGTACTTC. It is translated as CASSVGSLGLAGPYEQYF.

The chain has TRBV30 and TRBJ2-7, with 13 bases identical to TRBD2. The CDR3 consists of 16 residues. Germline CDR1 is GTSNPN and CDR2 is SVGIG (reference sequence). V was pared by 2 bases and J by 5 bases, with 9 bases of the junction left unmatched. CDR3 sequence reads: CAWSPPTSGGFDEQYF. CDR3 in DNA: TGTGCCTGGAGTCCCCCGACTAGCGGGGGGTTCGACGAGCAGTACTTC. The full variable domain, rest sourced from reference TRBV30 and TRBJ2-7, is SQTIHQWPATLVQPVGSPLSLECTVEGTSNPNLYWYRQAAGRGLQLLFYSVGIGQISSEVPQNLSASRPQDRQFILSSKKLLLSDSGFYLCAWSPPTSGGFDEQYFGPGTRLTVT.

The chain links TRBV30 to TRBJ1-5; 10 bases line up with TRBD1. This CDR3 spans 13 amino acids. V was pared by 5 bases and J by 6 bases, with 4 bases of the junction left unmatched. The germline V gene encodes CDR1 GTSNPN and CDR2 SVGIG (reference sequence). The CDR3 DNA is TGTGCCTGGGGGACAGGGGCAATTCAGCCCCAGCATTTT. Its translation: CAWGTGAIQPQHF.

The rearrangement joins TRBV20-1 to TRBJ1-1; 7 nucleotides line up with TRBD1. From germline, CDR1 is DFQATT and CDR2 SNEGSKA (reference sequence). Germline trimming cut 3 bases from V and 8 bases from J; bases unmatched to any gene: 3. CDR3 length equals 11 residues. The CDR3 loop reads CSASWDREAFF. For the CDR3, the DNA is TGCAGTGCTAGTTGGGACAGAGAAGCTTTCTTT.

The chain links TRBV15 to TRBJ2-7, with 7 bases that match TRBD1. Germline V lookup: CDR1 LNHNV, CDR2 YYDKDF (reference sequence). The CDR3 sequence is 14 residues long. Losses at the gene ends were 0 bases for V and 6 bases for J; bases not matched to a gene: 5. CDR3 coding DNA: TGTGCCACCAGCAGAGATGTGACAGGGTCCGAGCAGTACTTC. Encoded protein: CATSRDVTGSEQYF.

This clone occurred once. In DNA, the CDR3 is TGTGCCAGCAGCTTGTCTAGCGGGGGGACAGATACGCAGTATTTT. Residues: CASSLSSGGTDTQYF. The V and J genes are TRBV5-4 and TRBJ2-3, with 11 bases fitting TRBD2. Germline CDR1 and CDR2: SGHNT and YYREEE (reference sequence). The trim removed 1 base at V and 3 bases at J, leaving 1 base unmatched. The CDR3 consists of 15 residues.

V gene TRBV29-1 combines with J gene TRBJ2-1, with 10 bases aligning to TRBD1. The germline CDR1 and CDR2 sequences are SQVTM and ANQGSEA. The J segment lost 2 bases and the V segment lost 3 bases, leaving 4 bases of the junction unmatched. The CDR3 is 15 amino acids. The CDR3 coding sequence is TGCAGCGTTGAGGGACAGGGGTATGCCTACAATGAGCAGTTCTTC. Translated: CSVEGQGYAYNEQFF.

Only one count was recorded for this clone. The V gene is TRBV30, the J gene TRBJ1-1; no firm D call. The CDR3 sequence is 13 residues long. Germline V gene sequence: CDR1 GTSNPN, CDR2 SVGIG (reference sequence). The ends were cut back, 5 bases at V and 1 base at J, with 11 bases in the middle. As DNA, the CDR3 is TGTGCCTGGGCCGTCGGAGCGAACACTGAAGCTTTCTTT. Protein product: CAWAVGANTEAFF.

This clone appeared a few times. A junction end diverges from the germline sequence, so it may reflect a read error. The rearrangement links TRBV7-9 to TRBJ1-5; 7 bases map to TRBD1. Looked up from germline, CDR1 is SEHNR and CDR2 is FQNEAQ (reference sequence). This CDR3 region has 12 residues. Here the CDR3 reads CSSSLGGQPQHF. The DNA of the CDR3 is TGTTCCAGCAGCTTAGGGGGCCAGCCCCAGCATTTT. The full variable domain, completed using reference TRBV7-9 and TRBJ1-5, is DTGVSQNPRHKITKRGQNVTFRCDPISEHNRLYWYRQTLGQGPEFLTYFQNEAQLEKSRLLSDRFSAERPKGSFSTLEIQRTEQGDSAMYLCSSSLGGQPQHFGDGTRLSIL.

Points on this clone: Compared with germline, one end of the junction differs, possibly owing to a read error. The chain couples TRBV7-9 to TRBJ1-1, with 8 positions matching TRBD1. The germline gives CDR1 SEHNR, CDR2 FQNEAQ (reference sequence). This CDR3 contains 17 residues. DNA of the CDR3: TGTTCCAGCAGCTTAGCGCGGTCAGGGGGCGCGAACACTGAAGCTTTCTTT. Its translation is CSSSLARSGGANTEAFF.

The gene calls are TRBV15 and TRBJ2-7, with D possibly matching TRBD2 (5 bases). Germline V lookup: CDR1 LNHNV, CDR2 YYDKDF (reference sequence). The V end lost 1 base, the J end lost 2 bases, and 9 bases lay between the germline ends. CDR3 length equals 14 residues. The CDR3 loop reads CATSRAYGTYEQYF. CDR3 nucleotides: TGTGCCACCAGCAGAGCATACGGGACCTACGAGCAGTACTTC.

CDR3 amino acids: CASSHPSGSTDTQYF. For the CDR3, the DNA is TGCGCCAGCAGTCATCCTAGCGGGAGTACAGATACGCAGTATTTT. V usage is TRBV10-2 and J usage is TRBJ2-3, with TRBD2 matching over 10 bases. Trimming took 5 bases from V and 3 from J; bases not matched to a gene: 5. Germline V gene lookup returns CDR1 WSHSY and CDR2 SAAADI. The length of the CDR3 is 15 residues.

The V call is TRBV6-5, the J call TRBJ1-1; tentatively, D is TRBD1 (5 bases). CDR3 length: 14 amino acids. The V end was cut by 6 bases, the J end by 1 base, with 12 bases between. The V gene's germline CDR1 is MNHEY and CDR2 SVGAGI. The CDR3 loop is CASRGLGQNTEAFF. The CDR3 nucleotides read TGTGCCAGCAGGGGCTTGGGGCAGAACACTGAAGCTTTCTTT.

This chain connects TRBV30 to TRBJ1-6, with D possibly matching TRBD1 (5 bases). V was cut by 5 bases and J by 8 bases, with 19 bases left in between. Germline-derived CDR1 and CDR2 are GTSNPN and SVGIG (reference sequence). The CDR3 loop spans 15 amino acids. The CDR3 spells CAWSLGGFRDSPLHF. In DNA, the CDR3 is TGTGCCTGGTCGCTTGGGGGGTTCAGGGATTCACCCCTCCACTTT.

The genes are TRBV7-9 and TRBJ1-2, with TRBD1 matching over 8 bases. V trimming: 5 bases; J trimming: 4 bases; junction bases outside the gene matches: 12. This CDR3 is 16 amino acids long. Germline V gives CDR1 SEHNR, CDR2 FQNEAQ (reference sequence). Here the CDR3 DNA reads TGTGCCAGCAGCAAAGAAATCAGGGGGCCCAGCTATGGCTACACCTTC. Translating it yields CASSKEIRGPSYGYTF.

The chain is built from TRBV2 and TRBJ1-2, with D tentatively TRBD1 (5 bases). The CDR3 totals 14 residues. With 3 bases removed from V and 0 bases from J, the gap between germline ends came to 8 bases. Germline CDR1 SNHLY, CDR2 FYNNEI. CDR3 region: CASSEVGPNYGYTF. DNA of the CDR3: TGTGCCAGCAGTGAGGTGGGGCCTAACTATGGCTACACCTTC.

The rearrangement links TRBV11-2 to TRBJ2-7; the match to TRBD1 covers 7 bases. With V trimmed by 4 bases and J by 11 bases, 11 bases remained unmatched. The CDR3 has 13 residues. Looked up from germline, CDR1 is SGHAT and CDR2 is FQNNGV. The CDR3 reads CASSSRGQSMEYF. DNA for the CDR3: TGTGCCAGCAGCTCTAGGGGACAGTCTATGGAGTACTTC.

This clone occurred a few times. CDR3 protein: CASSPYGTEAFF. DNA for the CDR3: TGTGCCAGCAGCCCCTATGGCACTGAAGCTTTCTTT. V is TRBV5-6 and J is TRBJ1-1, with D hard to call. V lost 4 bases, J lost 4 bases, and 8 bases lay in between. This CDR3 comprises 12 residues. Germline V CDR1 and CDR2: SGHDT, YYEEEE. Complete variable domain (other parts from reference TRBV5-6 and TRBJ1-1): DAGVTQSPTHLIKTRGQQVTLRCSPKSGHDTVSWYQQALGQGPQFIFQYYEEEERQRGNFPDRFSGHQFPNYSSELNVNALLLGDSALYLCASSPYGTEAFFGQGTRLTVV.

The chain is built from TRBV27 and TRBJ2-1; TRBD2 might be the D (5 bases). Germline lookup yields CDR1 MNHEY and CDR2 SMNVEV (reference sequence). CDR3 size: 15 residues. Trimming left V 5 bases short and J 8 bases short, with 19 bases between. The CDR3 loop reads CASSNSGPPRDEQFF. In DNA, the CDR3 is TGTGCCAGCAGTAATTCCGGACCCCCGCGGGATGAGCAGTTCTTC.

The V call is TRBV6-5, the J call TRBJ2-7; 9 bases fit TRBD2. The CDR3 runs to 14 residues. Germline trimming cut 8 bases from V and 2 bases from J; bases unmatched to any gene: 7. Germline lookup yields CDR1 MNHEY and CDR2 SVGAGI. CDR3 coding DNA: TGTGCCAGCGGCGGGGGGGCGGGGGCCTACGAGCAGTACTTC. Protein sequence: CASGGGAGAYEQYF.

The chain links TRBV27 to TRBJ1-5, with 8 bases matching TRBD1. This CDR3 is 14 amino acids long. J lost 7 bases, V lost 3 bases, and 5 bases had no gene match. Per the germline V gene, CDR1 is MNHEY and CDR2 is SMNVEV (reference sequence). The CDR3 DNA is TGTGCCAGCAGTTTGAGGACAGGGCGACAGCCCCAGCATTTT. It is translated as CASSLRTGRQPQHF.